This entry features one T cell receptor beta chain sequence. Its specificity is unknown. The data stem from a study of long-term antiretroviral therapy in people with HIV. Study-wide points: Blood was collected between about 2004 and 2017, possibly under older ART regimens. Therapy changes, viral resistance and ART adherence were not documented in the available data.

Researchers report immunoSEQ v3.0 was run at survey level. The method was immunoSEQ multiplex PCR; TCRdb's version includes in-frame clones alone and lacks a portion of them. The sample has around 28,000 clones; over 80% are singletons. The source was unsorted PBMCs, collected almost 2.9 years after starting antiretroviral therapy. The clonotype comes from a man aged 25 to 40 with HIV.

The CDR3 DNA is TGTGCCAGCAGCTTGGACAGGGGAGAGACCCAGTACTTC. Its translation is CASSLDRGETQYF. The chain combines TRBV7-9 with TRBJ2-5; TRBD1 matches 9 bases. CDR3 size: 13 residues. The ends lost 3 bases at V and 4 bases at J; junction bases unmatched: 0. Germline assignment: CDR1 SEHNR and CDR2 FQNEAQ (reference sequence).